Following are 8 T cell receptor beta chains from one sample sequenced in a study of CD8+ T cells in alopecia areata. cDNA reverse transcribed from extracted RNA served as the sequencing template. Assay used: immunoSEQ multiplex PCR; TCRdb lists only in-frame clones, some missing. The table includes approximately 210,000 clones, less than 45% detected once. Specified treatment: oral pan-JAK inhibitor, 5-10 mg twice daily. The sequenced sample was CD4+ T cells sorted from blood, obtained at roughly week 36, from a patient treated with tofacitinib. Source of these receptors: a human donor with alopecia areata.

V usage is TRBV7-9 and J usage is TRBJ1-2; possible D gene TRBD1, 5 bases. The germline gives CDR1 SEHNR, CDR2 FQNEAQ (reference sequence). The germline V and J ends were trimmed by 9 bases and 7 bases, with 18 bases remaining between them. The CDR3 loop spans 13 amino acids. The CDR3 sequence: CARGEWPGRGYTF. The DNA of the CDR3 is TGTGCCAGGGGGGAGTGGCCAGGACGTGGCTACACCTTC.

The chain carries TRBV19 and TRBJ2-1, with TRBD2 matching over 12 bases. CDR1 and CDR2 (germline): LNHDA, SQIVND (reference sequence). V gave up 5 bases and J gave up 4 bases; unmatched junction bases: 15. The CDR3 is made up of 19 amino acids. The CDR3 is CASSLRTSGTFGKYNEQFF. The CDR3 DNA reads as TGTGCCAGTAGTCTCCGGACTAGCGGGACTTTCGGTAAATACAATGAGCAGTTCTTC.

The CDR3 DNA follows: TGCAGCGTTGAGGGCCGGACAGGGAGTCTAGCGGGAGAGCAGTACTTC. Its protein product is CSVEGRTGSLAGEQYF. The chain couples TRBV29-1 to TRBJ2-7; D perhaps matches TRBD2 (9 bases). Trimming took off 3 bases at V and 7 bases at J, with 25 bases between the two ends. Germline CDR1 is SQVTM and CDR2 is ANQGSEA. The CDR3 contains 16 residues.

The rearrangement uses TRBV14 and TRBJ1-5; D may be TRBD1 (5 bases). The CDR3 spans 13 residues. V was shortened by 7 bases and J by 9 bases, with 16 bases between the two germline ends. Germline V gene data show CDR1 as SGHDN and CDR2 as FVKESK. CDR3 protein: CASKPRGSTPQHF. In DNA form, the CDR3 reads TGTGCCAGCAAACCCCGGGGCTCTACGCCCCAGCATTTT.

V usage is TRBV5-1 and J usage is TRBJ1-1, with D possibly TRBD1 on 6 matching bases. Looked up from germline, CDR1 is SGHRS and CDR2 is YFSETQ. Trimming left V 4 bases short and J 0 bases short, with 16 bases between. CDR3 length equals 16 residues. CDR3 region: CASSISTGQLNTEAFF. The CDR3 region has the DNA TGCGCCAGCAGCATTAGCACGGGACAACTGAACACTGAAGCTTTCTTT.

The V and J genes are TRBV27 and TRBJ1-1, with D unclear. This CDR3 comprises 16 residues. Germline-derived CDR1 and CDR2 are MNHEY and SMNVEV (reference sequence). V was shortened by 0 bases and J by 3 bases, with 14 bases between the two germline ends. CDR3 DNA: TGTGCCAGCAGTTTATCGTTTGCAACAAGGCACACTGAAGCTTTCTTT. It is translated as CASSLSFATRHTEAFF.

The sample holds a few counts of this clone. V is TRBV7-2 and J is TRBJ2-3; D is unresolved. Trimming removed 2 bases at V and 6 bases at J, with 9 bases between. The V gene's germline CDR1 is SGHTA and CDR2 FQGNSA. The CDR3 covers 13 residues. The CDR3 loop is CASSLSYLDTQYF. The CDR3 DNA reads TGTGCCAGCAGCTTATCTTATCTCGATACGCAGTATTTT.

The chain is built from TRBV9 and TRBJ2-3, with 14 bases lining up with TRBD2. The V gene's germline CDR1 is SGDLS and CDR2 YYNGEE. The CDR3 has 14 residues. J gave up 8 bases and V 4 bases, and 3 bases lay outside the gene matches. The CDR3 is CASSQGLAGVTQYF. The CDR3 DNA is TGTGCCAGCAGCCAGGGACTAGCGGGAGTTACGCAGTATTTT.